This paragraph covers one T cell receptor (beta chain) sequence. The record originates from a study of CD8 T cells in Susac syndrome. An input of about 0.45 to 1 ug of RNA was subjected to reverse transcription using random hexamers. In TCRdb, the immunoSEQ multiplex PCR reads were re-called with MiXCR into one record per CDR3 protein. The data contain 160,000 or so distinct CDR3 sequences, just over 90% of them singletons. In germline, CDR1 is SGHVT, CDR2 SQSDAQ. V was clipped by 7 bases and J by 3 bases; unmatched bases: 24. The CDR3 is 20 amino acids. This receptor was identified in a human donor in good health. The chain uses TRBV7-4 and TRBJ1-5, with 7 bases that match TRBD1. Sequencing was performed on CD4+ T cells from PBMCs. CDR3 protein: CASTPIIRDSIRGVNQPQHF. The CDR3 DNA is TGTGCCAGCACCCCTATCATCCGGGACAGCATTAGAGGGGTCAATCAGCCCCAGCATTTT. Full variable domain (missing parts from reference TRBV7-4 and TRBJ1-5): GAGVSQSPRYKVAKRGRDVALRCDSISGHVTLYWYRQTLGQGSEVLTYSQSDAQRDKSGRPSGRFSAERPERSVSTLKIQRTEQGDSAVYLCASTPIIRDSIRGVNQPQHFGDGTRLSIL.